Listed below are T cell receptor beta chains from one sample, sequenced in a study of T cells and copy number aberrations in small-cell lung cancer. Method: immunoSEQ multiplex PCR; TCRdb's copy keeps in-frame clones and lacks some. The data hold about 7,500 clones, with roughly four fifths observed a single time. Sample: normal tissue next to the tumor. These receptors were taken from a woman in her fifties or sixties with small cell lung cancer. The CDR3 runs from the conserved cysteine through the conserved F or W. The D gene is left open where the match is weak. Some rows mark clone size as missing; the rest say once, few, many or name a class of expanded clone.

d_call j_call clone_size v_call cdr3_aa cdr3_nt
TRBD1 TRBJ1-4 once TRBV4-2 CASSQEPTGGGSTNEKLFF TGTGCCAGCAGCCAAGAACCTACAGGGGGCGGTTCGACTAATGAAAAACTGTTTTTT
. TRBJ2-2 once TRBV10-1 CASPERTPPNTGELFF TGCGCCAGCCCCGAACGGACTCCGCCCAACACCGGGGAGCTGTTTTTT
. TRBJ1-1 . TRBV10-3 CAISDGPTEAFF TGTGCCATCAGCGACGGACCCACTGAAGCTTTCTTT
TRBD1 TRBJ2-7 . TRBV29-1 CSVVGGYYEQYF TGCAGCGTTGTAGGGGGCTACTACGAGCAGTACTTC
. TRBJ1-2 . TRBV5-1 CASNQGQNYGYTF TGCGCCAGCAATCAGGGACAAAACTATGGCTACACCTTC
TRBD2 TRBJ2-3 . TRBV5-1 CASRSSGRPGTDTQYF TGCGCCAGCAGGTCTAGCGGGAGGCCCGGCACAGATACGCAGTATTTT
TRBD1 TRBJ1-1 . TRBV9 CASSPSTGYTTEAFF TGTGCCAGCAGCCCATCGACAGGGTATACCACTGAAGCTTTCTTT
. TRBJ2-1 . TRBV11-1 CASSSPWGKRPTASEQFF TGTGCCAGCAGCTCCCCTTGGGGGAAGCGGCCAACGGCTAGTGAGCAGTTCTTC
TRBD1 TRBJ1-4 . TRBV9 CASSPGQYATNEKLFF TGTGCCAGCAGCCCGGGACAGTATGCAACTAATGAAAAACTGTTTTTT
. TRBJ2-7 . TRBV5-1 CANSIRGQAYEQYF TGCGCCAACAGCATAAGGGGACAAGCCTACGAGCAGTACTTC